This TCR beta chain appears in the sequencing data of a study of CD8+CD57+ T cells in acquired aplastic anemia. As for the study in general: CD4+ reads averaged about 9.9 million in healthy donors. Study-wide points: Patient and control CD8+ Simpson's diversity was not significantly different. Patients and controls shared 25 to 35 CD8+ CDR3 sequences, highly expressed in patients.

Profiling of TCR beta VDJ combinations and CDR3 sequences used genomic DNA as template. TCRdb independently ran MiXCR on the reads; one entry per CDR3 protein. The sample lists about 170,000 distinct CDR3 sequences; roughly 45% were seen once. This clonotype was detected many times. Antigen: not known. CDR1 and CDR2 (germline): MGHRA, YSYEKL. Trimming at V came to 2 bases and at J to 4 bases, leaving 10 bases not matched to a gene. This CDR3 has 16 amino acids. The chain is built from TRBV4-1 and TRBJ2-7, with 8 bases fitting TRBD1. The specimen was sorted CD4+, CD8+, or CD8+CD57+ T cells (not recorded which) from PBMCs. The sequence came from a human donor in good health. CDR3 protein: CASSQLDRDRIYEQYF. The CDR3 DNA is TGCGCCAGCAGCCAATTGGACAGGGACCGGATTTACGAGCAGTACTTC.